This T cell receptor beta chain was found in a study of T cell responses to AZD1222 COVID-19 vaccine. With regard to this clone: Antigen specificity is unknown.

Study conclusions and caveats: Of the AZD1222 recipients, only six or seven were seropositive at baseline. There were vaccine-associated CD4 TCRs across spike, dominant at 160-218 and 743-854. Spike-specific TCR breadth and depth went up after people got two AZD1222 doses. Clonal diversity was possibly underestimated; the donors were predominantly white British and more often female.

Germline values: CDR1 SQVTM, CDR2 ANQGSEA. The CDR3 totals 11 residues. V lost 7 bases, J lost 3 bases, and 9 bases lay in between. TCRdb keeps only in-frame clones here, not all; method: immunoSEQ multiplex PCR. The table includes 150,000 to 200,000 clones, approximately 94% detected once. The rearrangement joins TRBV29-1 to TRBJ1-2, with D unresolved. The material sequenced was peripheral blood, taken 28 days after the second AZD1222 dose. This receptor was obtained from an adult who received the AZD1222 COVID-19 vaccine. The CDR3 DNA is TGCAGCGCCAGGATAGACTATGGCTACACCTTC. Protein sequence: CSARIDYGYTF.